These 22 T cell receptor beta chains came from one sample sequenced in a study of vaccination effects on CD4 cells after COVID-19. No antigens are known for them. Following an approximately ten-day culture, CD4+ T cells were purified. Each participant was given two doses of one vaccine (BNT162b2 or mRNA-1273). Generated by immunoSEQ multiplex PCR, the TCRdb table keeps only in-frame clones and is missing some. The sample includes about 47,000 clones, around 70% seen only once; the top ten take around 6.7%. The sequencing used CD4+ T cells from PBMCs cultured without peptide, collected after COVID-19 vaccination. The receptor set was obtained from a human donor who received a COVID-19 vaccine.

V usage is TRBV3-1 (or the pseudogene TRBV3-2) and J usage is TRBJ1-2; 9 nucleotides align to TRBD1. The germline V gene has CDR1 LGHDT and CDR2 YNNKEL (reference sequence). This CDR3 has 14 residues. Losses at the gene ends were 1 base for V and 6 bases for J; bases not matched to a gene: 3. Here the CDR3 DNA reads TGTGCCAGCAGCCAAGGGGGACAGGGCCATGGCTACACCTTC. Its translation: CASSQGGQGHGYTF.

This sequence joins TRBV6-4 and TRBJ1-2; D not certain. The CDR3 sequence is 13 residues long. Germline CDR1 MRHNA, CDR2 SNTAGT. V gave up 4 bases and J gave up 0 bases, with 6 bases separating them. CDR3 in amino acids: CASSVSANYGYTF. CDR3 coding DNA: TGTGCCAGCAGTGTGTCAGCTAACTATGGCTACACCTTC.

The CDR3 loop is CASSEDGNTEAFF. The DNA of the CDR3 is TGTGCCAGCAGTGAAGATGGAAACACTGAAGCTTTCTTT. V gene TRBV6-4 combines with J gene TRBJ1-1, with D uncertain. The CDR3 is 13 residues long. The V gene lost 3 bases and the J gene lost 2 bases, with 7 bases spanning the gap. CDR1 is MRHNA, CDR2 SNTAGT, per germline.

The V gene is TRBV2, the J gene TRBJ2-5; TRBD2 is a possible D gene (5 bases). Trimming removed 7 bases from V and 5 bases from J, with 14 bases in between. Germline V CDR1 and CDR2: SNHLY, FYNNEI. The CDR3 length is 13 residues. CDR3 nucleotides: TGTGCCAGCAACAAAGGCGGGTGGGAGACCCAGTACTTC. Translated, it gives CASNKGGWETQYF.

The chain links TRBV12-5 to TRBJ2-5, with D perhaps matching TRBD2 (5 bases). This CDR3 is 15 amino acids long. From germline, CDR1 is LGHNT and CDR2 FRNRAP. The V end lost 7 bases, the J end lost 4 bases, and 19 bases lay between the germline ends. The CDR3 nucleotides read TGTGCTAGTGCCCCGCAAGCGGCAGCCATAGAGACCCAGTACTTC. Its translation: CASAPQAAAIETQYF.

This clone was picked up one time. The V gene is TRBV6-2 or TRBV6-3, the J gene TRBJ2-7, with 8 bases that match TRBD2. Looked up from germline, CDR1 is MNHEY and CDR2 is SVGEGT. The CDR3 is made up of 21 amino acids. Unmatched junction bases numbered 21, after V lost 2 bases and J lost 0 bases. CDR3 bases: TGTGCCAGCAGTTACGGGACCGGGACTAGAGTGGGAAAGGTAGTCTCCTACGAGCAGTACTTC. Its translation: CASSYGTGTRVGKVVSYEQYF.

This clone is large (0.1 to 1%) by share. The chain couples TRBV2 to TRBJ1-3, with D perhaps TRBD1 (6 bases). The CDR3 length is 14 residues. Trimming stripped 7 bases from V and 2 bases from J, with 12 bases between. Per germline, CDR1 SNHLY and CDR2 FYNNEI. This CDR3 is CASTSGGPGNTIYF. The CDR3, as DNA: TGTGCCAGCACCAGTGGGGGGCCTGGAAACACCATATATTTT.

This clone was seen only a few times. This chain connects TRBV18 to TRBJ2-1; 11 bases map to TRBD2. CDR1 and CDR2 from the germline V gene are KGHSH and LQKENI. The CDR3 loop spans 16 amino acids. Trimming at V came to 6 bases and at J to 9 bases, leaving 13 bases not matched to a gene. This CDR3 is CASSNSALAGVIEQFF. Written as DNA, the CDR3 is TGTGCCAGCTCCAATTCGGCACTAGCGGGAGTGATTGAGCAGTTCTTC. The full variable domain, in which reference TRBV18 and TRBJ2-1 provide the parts outside the CDR3, is NAGVMQNPRHLVRRRGQEARLRCSPMKGHSHVYWYRQLPEEGLKFMVYLQKENIIDESGMPKERFSAEFPKEGPSILRIQQVVRGDSAAYFCASSNSALAGVIEQFFGPGTRLTVL.

The V gene is TRBV3-1 (or the pseudogene TRBV3-2), the J gene TRBJ2-7, with D possibly being TRBD1 (6 bases). Trimming removed 4 bases at V and 4 bases at J, with 11 bases between. This CDR3 is 13 amino acids long. Germline assignment: CDR1 LGHDT and CDR2 YNNKEL (reference sequence). The CDR3 DNA follows: TGTGCCAGCAGCCGGCAGGGGAATTACGAGCAGTACTTC. It translates to CASSRQGNYEQYF.

The chain has TRBV2 and TRBJ1-5; no definite D call. Germline CDR1 reads SNHLY; CDR2 reads FYNNEI. Trimming removed 4 bases at V and 1 base at J, with 8 bases between. The CDR3 covers 14 residues. The CDR3, as DNA: TGTGCCAGCAGTGCGCCGGGAAGCAATCAGCCCCAGCATTTT. The encoded protein is CASSAPGSNQPQHF.

This clone turned up a few times. J is TRBJ2-2 and V is TRBV5-1; the D gene is possibly TRBD2 (6 bases). V was cut by 0 bases and J by 3 bases, with 9 bases left in between. CDR3 length: 15 residues. The V gene's germline CDR1 is SGHRS and CDR2 YFSETQ. CDR3 bases: TGCGCCAGCAGCTTGGACGGGGGTTACACCGGGGAGCTGTTTTTT. Its translation is CASSLDGGYTGELFF.

The chain combines TRBV7-9 with TRBJ2-5; 7 nucleotides line up with TRBD2. Germline V gene lookup returns CDR1 SEHNR and CDR2 FQNEAQ (reference sequence). This CDR3 spans 14 amino acids. The junction had 9 bases not matched to a gene; V was cut back by 6 bases and J by 5 bases. CDR3 sequence reads: CASRKATSRETQYF. The CDR3 DNA reads as TGTGCCAGCAGAAAAGCGACTAGCAGGGAGACCCAGTACTTC. The variable domain in full, with the rest retrieved from reference TRBV7-9 and TRBJ2-5, is DTGVSQNPRHKITKRGQNVTFRCDPISEHNRLYWYRQTLGQGPEFLTYFQNEAQLEKSRLLSDRFSAERPKGSFSTLEIQRTEQGDSAMYLCASRKATSRETQYFGPGTRLLVL.

The genes are TRBV12-3 or TRBV12-4 and TRBJ2-7; weak D call: TRBD2 (5 bases). V was trimmed by 0 bases and J by 6 bases, leaving 6 bases between them. The CDR3 totals 12 residues. The CDR3 spells CASSLAGGEQYF. The CDR3 coding sequence is TGTGCCAGCAGTTTAGCCGGAGGCGAGCAGTACTTC.

This clone appeared a few times. Written as DNA, the CDR3 is TGCGCCAGCAGCCAAGGCCTAGCGGGCCTCTCCTACGAGCAGTACTTC. It translates to CASSQGLAGLSYEQYF. The V gene is TRBV4-1, the J gene TRBJ2-7; 8 positions agree with TRBD2. Germline V gene sequence: CDR1 MGHRA, CDR2 YSYEKL. V was pared by 1 base and J by 0 bases, with 5 bases of the junction left unmatched. CDR3 length equals 16 residues.

DNA for the CDR3: TGTGCCAGCATCCGGGCCCATGGAGAGACCCAGTACTTC. The encoded protein is CASIRAHGETQYF. This chain links TRBV6-5 with TRBJ2-5; D remains unclear. Trimming left V 7 bases short and J 4 bases short, with 13 bases between. This CDR3 spans 13 amino acids. In germline, CDR1 is MNHEY, CDR2 SVGAGI.

The J gene is TRBJ1-2, the V gene TRBV18; D perhaps matches TRBD1 (5 bases). The CDR3 is 16 residues long. Germline CDR1 reads KGHSH; CDR2 reads LQKENI. Trimming shortened V by 1 base and J by 2 bases, and 14 bases separated the two germline ends. CDR3 sequence: CASSPQGRTTNYGYTF. CDR3 nucleotide sequence: TGTGCCAGCTCACCACAGGGGCGAACCACAAACTATGGCTACACCTTC.

In its sample, this clone was seen once. This chain uses TRBV6-5 with TRBJ2-4; 7 nucleotides match TRBD1. V lost 4 bases, J lost 6 bases, and 3 bases stayed unmatched. CDR1 is MNHEY and CDR2 is SVGAGI in the germline V gene. The CDR3 contains 13 residues. CDR3: CASSSNRGNIQYF. The CDR3 nucleotides read TGTGCCAGCAGTTCTAACAGGGGAAACATTCAGTACTTC.

DNA of the CDR3: TGCGCCAGCAGCTTGGTATCGGGGACAGGGGTGAGCGAGCAGTACTTC. Protein sequence: CASSLVSGTGVSEQYF. The chain is built from TRBV5-1 and TRBJ2-7; 10 nucleotides line up with TRBD1. This CDR3 is built from 16 residues. J gave up 6 bases and V 0 bases, and 9 bases lay outside the gene matches. Germline V lookup: CDR1 SGHRS, CDR2 YFSETQ. The complete variable domain, with remaining parts taken from reference TRBV5-1 and TRBJ2-7, reads KAGVTQTPRYLIKTRGQQVTLSCSPISGHRSVSWYQQTPGQGLQFLFEYFSETQRNKGNFPGRFSGRQFSNSRSEMNVSTLELGDSALYLCASSLVSGTGVSEQYFGPGTRLTVT.

This clone was counted a few times. The chain recombines TRBV7-9 with TRBJ2-2; no clear D. The CDR3 is made up of 13 amino acids. Trimming removed 1 base at V and 6 bases at J, with 6 bases between. Germline V CDR1 and CDR2: SEHNR, FQNEAQ (reference sequence). CDR3 amino acids: CASSLDTPGELFF. The DNA for the CDR3 is TGTGCCAGCAGCTTAGACACCCCCGGGGAGCTGTTTTTT.

The rearrangement links TRBV3-1 (or the pseudogene TRBV3-2) to TRBJ1-2, with a tentative D call TRBD1 (5 bases). The CDR3 is made up of 16 amino acids. V was clipped by 3 bases and J by 2 bases, with 16 bases between them. Germline loops: CDR1 LGHDT, CDR2 YNNKEL (reference sequence). The CDR3 region is CASSQRTGTQNYGYTF. The CDR3 region has the DNA TGTGCCAGCAGCCAGAGAACCGGGACTCAGAACTATGGCTACACCTTC.

V gene TRBV18 combines with J gene TRBJ2-7, with unresolved D. CDR1 and CDR2 from the germline V gene are KGHSH and LQKENI. Between the trimmed V and J ends, which lost 3 bases and 4 bases, there was a span of 4 bases. The CDR3 consists of 11 residues. This CDR3 is CASSPGYEQYF. The CDR3 DNA sequence: TGTGCCAGCTCACCGGGATACGAGCAGTACTTC.

This clone was detected only a few times. V gene TRBV3-1 (or the pseudogene TRBV3-2) combines with J gene TRBJ2-1, with unresolved D. V shed 6 bases and J shed 1 base, with 1 base lying between them. CDR1 is LGHDT and CDR2 is YNNKEL in the germline V gene (reference sequence). There are 11 residues in the CDR3. The chain's CDR3 is CASSSYNEQFF. In DNA, the CDR3 is TGTGCCAGCAGTTCCTACAATGAGCAGTTCTTC.